The following is a T cell receptor beta chain sequence with its context. Antigen unknown. These data are taken from a study of CD8 T cells in Susac syndrome. This CDR3 is built from 17 residues. Study-wide results and caveats: The study conceded that its TCR sequencing and HLA analysis involved relatively few individuals.

RNA was extracted with the RNeasy kit, and a quantity of roughly 0.45 to 1 ug was reverse transcribed using random hexamers. Across 54 Vbeta and 13 Jbeta, immunoSEQ multiplex PCR amplified TCR beta CDR3. In TCRdb, the immunoSEQ multiplex PCR reads were re-called with MiXCR into one record per CDR3 protein. This sample yields around 280,000 distinct CDR3 sequences, of which around 90% are seen a single time; over 0.05% belongs to the top ten. Sequencing targeted TCR beta in T cells from blood (CD8+ and CD4+). The J gene is TRBJ2-7, the V gene TRBV21-1; the D call TRBD1 from the table was never checked on the DNA. TRBV21-1 is a recognized pseudogene. What was sequenced was CD4+ T cells from PBMCs. The sequence was obtained from a human donor with multiple sclerosis. CDR3 sequence reads: CASSQQHRGGAAYEQYF. The DNA of the CDR3 is TGTGCCAGCAGCCAACAACACAGGGGGGGGGCGGCCTACGAGCAGTACTTC.